A single sample is the source of the 5 T cell receptor beta chains below, sequenced in a study of beta chain features in type 1 diabetes. Study results and caveats: Type 1 diabetes patients showed a moderate but significant shortening of TCRB CDR3s in all four CD4+ subsets.

Since all of the isolated RNA was reverse transcribed, expressed TCRB transcripts were what got sequenced. This table comes from immunoSEQ multiplex PCR, and its TCRdb copy is limited to in-frame clones, with some not included. The sample has roughly 53,000 clones, about 40% seen once. For these receptors, no antigen is known. The specimen was Tregs from blood. Receptor source: a man aged 25 to 45 with type 1 diabetes.

This chain uses TRBV5-1 with TRBJ1-1; tentatively, D is TRBD1 (6 bases). The CDR3 has 13 residues. The germline V gene has CDR1 SGHRS and CDR2 YFSETQ. V was clipped by 3 bases and J by 7 bases, with 13 bases between them. The CDR3 spells CASSWQGPDEAFF. CDR3 in DNA: TGCGCCAGCAGCTGGCAGGGGCCCGATGAAGCTTTCTTT.

This clone has only a few counts. The chain couples TRBV28 to TRBJ2-3; no reliable D call. The germline V gene encodes CDR1 MDHEN and CDR2 SYDVKM. The ends were cut back, 5 bases at V and 7 bases at J, with 13 bases in the middle. This CDR3 region has 13 residues. The CDR3 coding sequence is TGTGCCAGCAGTCCTGAGGCCGCCTATACGCAGTATTTT. Translation gives CASSPEAAYTQYF.

The count of this clone is one. The chain employs TRBV5-1 and TRBJ2-7; D might be TRBD2 (6 bases). Germline assignment: CDR1 SGHRS and CDR2 YFSETQ. The CDR3 extends over 13 amino acids. Between the trimmed V and J ends, which lost 4 bases and 3 bases, there was a span of 11 bases. CDR3 DNA: TGCGCCAGCAGCCTCCGGGAGAACTACGAGCAGTACTTC. Translated: CASSLRENYEQYF.

The chain links TRBV28 to TRBJ2-7, with D possibly being TRBD2 (6 bases). This CDR3 region has 13 residues. Germline CDR1 and CDR2: MDHEN and SYDVKM. V gave up 7 bases and J gave up 0 bases, with 10 bases separating them. The CDR3 region is CASTGGASYEQYF. The CDR3 region has the DNA TGTGCCAGCACAGGCGGGGCCTCCTACGAGCAGTACTTC.

This clone was detected a few times. The chain couples TRBV5-1 to TRBJ2-2, with D hard to call. Germline CDR1 is SGHRS and CDR2 is YFSETQ. The V end lost 0 bases, the J end lost 2 bases, and 8 bases lay between the germline ends. This CDR3 has 15 residues. The CDR3 spells CASSLASVNTGELFF. The CDR3 DNA reads as TGCGCCAGCAGCTTGGCCAGCGTAAACACCGGGGAGCTGTTTTTT.